Listed here are 10 T cell receptor beta chains from one sample, sequenced in a study of CD8 T cells in Susac syndrome. An input of 0.5 to 1 ug of RNA was subjected to reverse transcription using random hexamers. In TCRdb, the immunoSEQ multiplex PCR reads were re-called with MiXCR into one record per CDR3 protein. The sample gives approximately 120,000 distinct CDR3 sequences, around 95% of which show up once; over 0.07% is in the top ten. Sequencing was done on a sample of CD4+ T cells from PBMCs. The source of these receptors is a human donor in good health.

This rearrangement joins TRBV30 to TRBJ1-1; D gene uncertain. Trimming removed 2 bases at V and 6 bases at J, with 7 bases between. The CDR3 runs 11 residues. Looked up from germline, CDR1 is GTSNPN and CDR2 is SVGIG (reference sequence). CDR3 loop: CAWSIFPEAFF. CDR3 nucleotides: TGTGCCTGGAGTATCTTCCCTGAAGCTTTCTTT.

The rearrangement links TRBV20-1 to TRBJ2-5, with D possibly called TRBD1 or TRBD2 (5 bases each). The germline V and J ends were trimmed by 5 bases and 3 bases, with 13 bases remaining between them. The CDR3 consists of 13 residues. In germline, CDR1 is DFQATT, CDR2 SNEGSKA (reference sequence). The CDR3 sequence: CSAPGRIKETQYF. The DNA of the CDR3 is TGCAGTGCTCCGGGACGAATAAAAGAGACCCAGTACTTC.

This clonotype was observed a single time. The V gene is TRBV13, the J gene TRBJ2-2, with 7 positions matching TRBD1. The germline CDR1 and CDR2 sequences are PRHDT and FYEKMQ (reference sequence). The CDR3 consists of 15 residues. The ends lost 0 bases at V and 7 bases at J; junction bases unmatched: 5. This CDR3 is CASSLGGQIGGELFF. In DNA form, the CDR3 reads TGTGCCAGCAGCTTAGGGGGACAGATCGGCGGGGAGCTGTTTTTT.

This clonotype was observed a single time. CDR3 coding DNA: TGTGCCACCAGCAGAGAATCAAGCGGGAGTCCAGATACGCAGTATTTT. It translates to CATSRESSGSPDTQYF. The gene calls are TRBV15 and TRBJ2-3, with 8 bases aligning to TRBD2. Germline V gene sequence: CDR1 LNHNV, CDR2 YYDKDF (reference sequence). The CDR3 contains 16 residues. V dropped 0 bases and J dropped 4; count of bases not matched to a gene: 6.

The chain couples TRBV10-3 to TRBJ1-5; 12 bases agree with TRBD1. The V segment lost 2 bases and the J segment 6 bases; nucleotides outside the gene matches: 14. Per germline, CDR1 ENHRY and CDR2 SYGVKD. CDR3 length: 19 residues. In DNA, the CDR3 is TGTGCCATCAGTGAGACCGGGACAGGGGGCGCGGTCGGTGGTCAGCCCCAGCATTTT. It codes for CAISETGTGGAVGGQPQHF.

J is TRBJ1-1 and V is TRBV3-1, with D possibly being TRBD1 (5 bases). CDR3 length: 14 amino acids. Germline V gene sequence: CDR1 LGHDT, CDR2 YNNKEL (reference sequence). Trimming stripped 2 bases from V and 3 bases from J, with 10 bases between. CDR3 DNA sequence: TGTGCCAGCAGCCAACTCGGGGGGGACACTGAAGCTTTCTTT. Translation gives CASSQLGGDTEAFF.

The genes are TRBV19 and TRBJ2-1; D is possibly TRBD1 (6 bases). V shed 2 bases and J shed 11 bases, with 10 bases lying between them. The CDR3 spans 12 residues. CDR1 and CDR2 from the germline V gene are LNHDA and SQIVND (reference sequence). CDR3 in amino acids: CASSIRDTQQFF. In DNA form, the CDR3 reads TGTGCCAGTAGTATAAGGGACACACAGCAGTTCTTC.

The chain links TRBV6-2 or TRBV6-3 to TRBJ2-1, with D possibly matching TRBD2 (5 bases). Trimming took off 0 bases at V and 13 bases at J, with 10 bases between the two ends. The CDR3 runs 12 residues. Germline CDR1 and CDR2: MNHEY and SVGEGT. The CDR3: CASSYSEGRQFF. The DNA for the CDR3 is TGTGCCAGCAGTTACTCGGAAGGGAGACAGTTCTTC.

This clonotype was counted between two and nine times. This chain links TRBV29-1 with TRBJ1-1; D call uncertain. V lost 4 bases and J 7 bases, leaving 4 bases between the germline ends. The CDR3 consists of 9 residues. CDR1 is SQVTM, CDR2 ANQGSEA, per germline. CDR3 DNA sequence: TGCAGCGTTGGCAGTGAAGCTTTCTTT. This translates into CSVGSEAFF. Full variable domain (missing parts from reference TRBV29-1 and TRBJ1-1): SAVISQKPSRDICQRGTSLTIQCQVDSQVTMMFWYRQQPGQSLTLIATANQGSEATYESGFVIDKFPISRPNLTFSTLTVSNMSPEDSSIYLCSVGSEAFFGQGTRLTVV.

This chain uses TRBV20-1 with TRBJ1-2; no reliable D call. Looked up from germline, CDR1 is DFQATT and CDR2 is SNEGSKA (reference sequence). V was shortened by 1 base and J by 4 bases, with 7 bases between the two germline ends. This CDR3 spans 12 amino acids. CDR3 in DNA: TGCAGTGCTAGAGTAGATGGCTATGGCTACACCTTC. Its protein is CSARVDGYGYTF.